The rows below give T cell receptor beta chains drawn from one sample of a study of blood T cell repertoires in COVID-19. The repertoire was sequenced with immunoSEQ multiplex PCR; TCRdb's copy has only in-frame clones and lacks some. The sample lists some 85,000 clones; more than 80% were seen once. Material for sequencing was peripheral blood. The receptors originated from a woman aged 80 or over with acute or convalescent COVID-19. Each CDR3 is given with its conserved first and last residue. The D gene is left open where the match is weak. Expanded clones get a size class; other rows say once, few or many, or leave the size out.

once	TRBJ1-1	TRBD1	TRBV27	TGTGCCAGCAGTCGCCAGGGGGCGAACACTGAAGCTTTCTTT	CASSRQGANTEAFF
.	TRBJ2-5	.	TRBV5-1	TGCGCCAGCAGCTTCGGGAGCCAAGAGACCCAGTACTTC	CASSFGSQETQYF
.	TRBJ2-1	TRBD2	TRBV14	TGTGCCAGCAGCCCGACTAGCTTTTATGAGCAGTTCTTC	CASSPTSFYEQFF
.	TRBJ1-5	TRBD1	TRBV6-5	TGTGCCAGCAGCCGGACAGGCTTGAATCAGCCCCAGCATTTT	CASSRTGLNQPQHF
.	TRBJ2-7	TRBD1	TRBV7-9	TGTGCCAGCAGCTTAGGAGCCCGGACAGGGGGGTACGAGCAGTACTTC	CASSLGARTGGYEQYF
many	TRBJ2-5	TRBD2	TRBV29-1	TGCAGCGTTGTAACTAGCGGAGGAGAGACCCAGTACTTC	CSVVTSGGETQYF
.	TRBJ2-7	.	TRBV21-1	TGTGCCAGCAGCACAATATCGGTCTTCGTTGAGCAGTACTTC	CASSTISVFVEQYF
.	TRBJ2-2	.	TRBV27	TGTGCCAGCAGTTCTCCGACGACAGCCCCCGGGGAGCTGTTTTTT	CASSSPTTAPGELFF
.	TRBJ1-2	.	TRBV2	TGTGCCAGCAGTGAAGGGGGCAGTAACTATGGCTACACCTTC	CASSEGGSNYGYTF
.	TRBJ2-5	TRBD2	TRBV9	TGTGCCAGCAGCGTAGAGCGGGGGGTACAAGGGACCCAGTACTTC	CASSVERGVQGTQYF
once	TRBJ2-2	.	TRBV7-6	TGTGCCAGCACCCAGGGGACAGCGGGAGACACCGGGGAGCTGTTTTTT	CASTQGTAGDTGELFF
few	TRBJ1-2	TRBD1	TRBV2	TGTGCCAGCAGTGAGAGGGGGCATGGCTACACCTTC	CASSERGHGYTF
.	TRBJ2-7	.	TRBV6-5	TGTGCCAGCAGAGAGGGGGAGGGAAGCTTCTACGAGCAGTACTTC	CASREGEGSFYEQYF
.	TRBJ1-2	.	TRBV11-2	TGTGCCAGCAGCTTAGGCAGGGGCGGCCTTTCTTATGGCTACACCTTC	CASSLGRGGLSYGYTF
.	TRBJ1-1	.	TRBV19	TGTGCCAGTATGTTTAAGTCAGGGACTGAAGCTTTCTTT	CASMFKSGTEAFF
.	TRBJ1-2	.	TRBV3-1/TRBV3-2	TGTGCCAGCAGCCAAGCCGGGAACTATGGCTACACCTTC	CASSQAGNYGYTF
.	TRBJ1-2	TRBD1	TRBV6-6	TGTGCCAGCAGTTCGACAGGGCAGGCCTATGGCTACACCTTC	CASSSTGQAYGYTF
.	TRBJ1-4	.	TRBV2	TGTGCCAGCACCGAGGGACCGGGGGCAACTAATGAAAAACTGTTTTTT	CASTEGPGATNEKLFF
.	TRBJ2-7	TRBD2	TRBV7-2	TGTGCCAGCAGCTTAGCGGGCGTGCGGGAGAATTACGAGCAGTACTTC	CASSLAGVRENYEQYF
.	TRBJ1-2	TRBD1	TRBV30	TGTGCCCGGGACAGGGGGCATTCTGGCTACACCTTC	CARDRGHSGYTF
once	TRBJ1-2	.	TRBV11-2	TGTGCCAGCAGCTTAGTCGGGGGGGCGGAGGGCTACACCTTC	CASSLVGGAEGYTF
.	TRBJ2-1	TRBD2	TRBV7-8	TGTGCCAGCAGCCCGGGACTAGCGCAAAGTTCCTCCTACAATGAGCAGTTCTTC	CASSPGLAQSSSYNEQFF
.	TRBJ2-7	.	TRBV10-3	TGTGCCATCAGTGAGTCCCAGTCCTACGAGCAGTACTTC	CAISESQSYEQYF
.	TRBJ2-7	.	TRBV18	TGTGCCAGCTCACCCCCTCTAGGGGCCTACGAGCAGTACTTC	CASSPPLGAYEQYF
.	TRBJ1-2	.	TRBV11-2	TGTGCCAGCAGCTGGGAGATATCCGGTCCGGGCGTTTTCTATGGCTACACCTTC	CASSWEISGPGVFYGYTF
few	TRBJ1-6	.	TRBV2	TGTGCCAGCAGGTGGAGGGCACCCCTCCACTTT	CASRWRAPLHF
few	TRBJ1-3	.	TRBV10-2	TGCGCCAGCATTAATTTCTCTGGAAACACCATATATTTT	CASINFSGNTIYF
.	TRBJ2-5	TRBD1	TRBV5-4	TGTGCCAGCAGCCCGGCCTGGGACAGGGAGGAGACCCAGTACTTC	CASSPAWDREETQYF
.	TRBJ2-1	TRBD1	TRBV19	TGTGCCAGTAACGGTGGACAGGGGGTGGGGAATGAGCAGTTCTTC	CASNGGQGVGNEQFF
.	TRBJ1-2	TRBD1	TRBV6-5	TGTGCCAGCAGGGGGACAGGATATAACTATGGCTACACCTTC	CASRGTGYNYGYTF
.	TRBJ1-5	.	TRBV19	TGTGCCAGTAGTATAGCTCTCAGCCTTGAGGCCCAGCATTTT	CASSIALSLEAQHF
few	TRBJ1-1	.	TRBV7-2	TGTGCCAGCAGTTTACAGGGCGGAGTAGCTGAAGCTTTCTTT	CASSLQGGVAEAFF
.	TRBJ2-3	TRBD2	TRBV3-1/TRBV3-2	TGTGCCAGCAGCTGGACTAGCGGTAGCACAGATACGCAGTATTTT	CASSWTSGSTDTQYF
.	TRBJ2-1	.	TRBV27	TGTGCCAGCAGTTTCAGGGAAACCCCCTACAATGAGCAGTTCTTC	CASSFRETPYNEQFF
once	TRBJ2-5	.	TRBV24-1	TGTGCCACCAGTGACCCTACCAACGGGTTTGGAGAGACCCAGTACTTC	CATSDPTNGFGETQYF
.	TRBJ1-4	TRBD1	TRBV3-1/TRBV3-2	TGTGCCAGCAGCGGAAGTCTGGGACAGTTTAATGAAAAACTGTTTTTT	CASSGSLGQFNEKLFF
few	TRBJ2-3	.	TRBV7-3	TGTGCCAGCAGCTTAGAAGCCTGGGATACGCAGTATTTT	CASSLEAWDTQYF
.	TRBJ1-2	.	TRBV19	TGTGCCAGTAGTCTCGGGGACTATGGCTACACCTTC	CASSLGDYGYTF
.	TRBJ1-5	.	TRBV2	TGTGCCAGCAGTGGGCCCCCGGGTAATCAGCCCCAGCATTTT	CASSGPPGNQPQHF
.	TRBJ1-2	.	TRBV7-2	TGTGCCAGCAGCTTGTCGGGGTCTAACTATGGCTACACCTTC	CASSLSGSNYGYTF
.	TRBJ2-1	TRBD2	TRBV5-6	TGTGCCAGCAGCGGTAGCGGGATTTACAATGAGCAGTTCTTC	CASSGSGIYNEQFF
.	TRBJ2-7	TRBD2	TRBV5-4	TGTGCCAGCAGCTTCGAGTTCGGGGGGTGGCACGAGCAGTACTTC	CASSFEFGGWHEQYF
.	TRBJ1-5	.	TRBV2	TGTGCCAGCAGTGAACCGAGAGGGGGTCAGGATCAGCCCCAGCATTTT	CASSEPRGGQDQPQHF
.	TRBJ2-5	TRBD1	TRBV3-1/TRBV3-2	TGTGCCAGCAGCCGACAGGGCCTAGTCCAAGAGACCCAGTACTTC	CASSRQGLVQETQYF
.	TRBJ2-2	.	TRBV30	TGTGCCTGGAGTGTAACCCTCCTATCGTCCGCGAACACCGGGGAGCTGTTTTTT	CAWSVTLLSSANTGELFF
.	TRBJ2-3	TRBD1	TRBV27	TGTGCCAGCAGTCCAGGGGGCGGCACAGATACGCAGTATTTT	CASSPGGGTDTQYF
.	TRBJ2-5	TRBD2	TRBV18	TGTGCCAGCTCAGCGGGACTAGATAAAGAGACCCAGTACTTC	CASSAGLDKETQYF
.	TRBJ1-3	.	TRBV20-1	TGCAGTGCTAGTCGATCACAGGGAAGATCTGGAAACACCATATATTTT	CSASRSQGRSGNTIYF
.	TRBJ2-1	.	TRBV5-4	TGTGCCAGCAGCCTACAGGGCGATGAGCAGTTCTTC	CASSLQGDEQFF
.	TRBJ1-2	.	TRBV7-2	TGTGCCAGCAGCTCCACAGGGTATGGCTACACCTTC	CASSSTGYGYTF
.	TRBJ2-7	TRBD2	TRBV29-1	TGCAGCGTGTCGGTCCACGGGACTAGCGGGAGGTCATCCTACGAGCAGTACTTC	CSVSVHGTSGRSSYEQYF
.	TRBJ2-1	TRBD2	TRBV10-3	TGTGCCATCGGGGCGGGAGGGCCCTACAATGAGCAGTTCTTC	CAIGAGGPYNEQFF
many	TRBJ2-7	TRBD1	TRBV4-1	TGCGCCAGCAGCCAAGATTGGGACAGGTATTCCTACGAGCAGTACTTC	CASSQDWDRYSYEQYF
few	TRBJ1-6	TRBD1	TRBV6-6	TGTGCCAGCAGTGGATCGGACAGGGGTGTTCGCAATTCACCCCTCCACTTT	CASSGSDRGVRNSPLHF
.	TRBJ2-5	.	TRBV6-5	TGTGCCAGCGCCAGAGGAGAGACCCAGTACTTC	CASARGETQYF
.	TRBJ2-1	TRBD2	TRBV3-1/TRBV3-2	TGTGCCAGCAGCCAAGATGGACTAGCGGGAGCCTACAATGAGCAGTTCTTC	CASSQDGLAGAYNEQFF
.	TRBJ2-7	.	TRBV9	TGTGCCAGCAGCGTAGTTCAAAACACGTACTCCTACGAGCAGTACTTC	CASSVVQNTYSYEQYF
once	TRBJ1-6	.	TRBV7-2	TGTGCCAGCAGCGCCGCAGGGGTCTATAATTCACCCCTCCACTTT	CASSAAGVYNSPLHF
.	TRBJ2-3	.	TRBV6-5	TGTGCCAGCAGTTACACAAGCGTAAGAGGAGATACGCAGTATTTT	CASSYTSVRGDTQYF
few	TRBJ1-5	.	TRBV6-1	TGTGCCAGCAGTGAAGTAGTGAAGATAGAGCCCCAGCATTTT	CASSEVVKIEPQHF